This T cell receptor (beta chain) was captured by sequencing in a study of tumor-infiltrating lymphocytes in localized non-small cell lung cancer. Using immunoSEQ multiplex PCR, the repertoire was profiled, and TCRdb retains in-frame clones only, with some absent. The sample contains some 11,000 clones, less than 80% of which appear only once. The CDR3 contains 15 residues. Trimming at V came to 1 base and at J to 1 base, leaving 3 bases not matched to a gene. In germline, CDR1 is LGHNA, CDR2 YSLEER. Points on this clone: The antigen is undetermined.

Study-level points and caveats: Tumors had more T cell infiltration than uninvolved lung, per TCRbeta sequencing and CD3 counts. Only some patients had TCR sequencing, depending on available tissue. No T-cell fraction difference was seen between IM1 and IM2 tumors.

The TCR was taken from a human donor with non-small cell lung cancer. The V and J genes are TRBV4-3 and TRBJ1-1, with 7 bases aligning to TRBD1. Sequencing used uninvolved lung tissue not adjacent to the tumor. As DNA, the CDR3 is TGCGCCAGCAGCCAAGGGTACAGGGGGAACACTGAAGCTTTCTTT. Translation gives CASSQGYRGNTEAFF.